One and the same sample provided the 32 T cell receptor beta chains below, sequenced in a study of control samples from healthy donors and cancer patients. The table came from immunoSEQ multiplex PCR; TCRdb's copy has only in-frame clones and leaves some out. Among around 70,000 clones listed, over 80% were seen once. Specimen: blood. These receptor sequences come from a man in his 60s in good health.

This chain links TRBV7-2 with TRBJ2-2; D might be TRBD1 or TRBD2, each matching 6 bases. There are 14 residues in the CDR3. Trimming stripped 5 bases from V and 5 bases from J, with 12 bases between. Germline assignment: CDR1 SGHTA and CDR2 FQGNSA. CDR3 residues: CASSPGAGTGELFF. As DNA, the CDR3 is TGTGCCAGCAGCCCGGGGGCGGGGACCGGGGAGCTGTTTTTT.

This clone was seen just once. The chain joins TRBV19 to TRBJ2-1; TRBD2 matches 8 bases. The CDR3 is 17 residues long. V trimming: 6 bases; J trimming: 2 bases; junction bases outside the gene matches: 12. Germline V lookup: CDR1 LNHDA, CDR2 SQIVND (reference sequence). The CDR3 DNA sequence: TGTGCCAGTAGACCCGGGGTTAGAGCGGGAGCCTACAATGAGCAGTTCTTC. Translating it yields CASRPGVRAGAYNEQFF.

This sequence joins TRBV30 and TRBJ1-1, with D possibly matching TRBD1 (5 bases). Trimming removed 5 bases from V and 4 bases from J, with 17 bases in between. Germline loops: CDR1 GTSNPN, CDR2 SVGIG (reference sequence). CDR3 length: 14 residues. The CDR3 here is CAWAGWGRATEAFF. The CDR3 nucleotides read TGTGCCTGGGCCGGATGGGGGAGGGCCACTGAAGCTTTCTTT. The complete variable domain, with remaining parts taken from reference TRBV30 and TRBJ1-1, reads SQTIHQWPATLVQPVGSPLSLECTVEGTSNPNLYWYRQAAGRGLQLLFYSVGIGQISSEVPQNLSASRPQDRQFILSSKKLLLSDSGFYLCAWAGWGRATEAFFGQGTRLTVV.

The V call is TRBV3-1 (or the pseudogene TRBV3-2), the J call TRBJ2-7, with D possibly TRBD1 on 6 matching bases. The J call may not be correct, given that the DNA end is closer to TRBJ2-1. The CDR3 is 15 amino acids. Germline CDR1 and CDR2: LGHDT and YNNKEL (reference sequence). This chain's CDR3 is CASSQGTTRGYEQFF. CDR3 sequence (DNA): TGTGCCAGCAGCCAAGGAACTACCAGGGGCTACGAGCAGTTCTTC.

This rearrangement joins TRBV7-3 to TRBJ2-3; D might be TRBD1 or TRBD2, each matching 6 bases. The CDR3 is made up of 13 amino acids. The V and J ends lost 5 bases and 6 bases respectively, with 12 bases between them. Germline lookup yields CDR1 SGHTA and CDR2 FQGTGA. CDR3 protein: CASSTQGGDTQYF. The DNA of the CDR3 is TGTGCCAGCAGCACCCAAGGGGGGGATACGCAGTATTTT. Variable domain in full (rest from reference TRBV7-3 and TRBJ2-3): GAGVSQTPSNKVTEKGKYVELRCDPISGHTALYWYRQSLGQGPEFLIYFQGTGAADDSGLPNDRFFAVRPEGSVSTLKIQRTERGDSAVYLCASSTQGGDTQYFGPGTRLTVL.

The rearrangement links TRBV4-1 to TRBJ1-5; no clear D. Germline CDR1 is MGHRA and CDR2 is YSYEKL. The CDR3 runs 14 residues. Trimming cost V 0 bases and J 7 bases, with 10 bases left between them. This CDR3 reads CASSQETARQPQHF. Here the CDR3 DNA reads TGCGCCAGCAGCCAAGAAACAGCCAGACAGCCCCAGCATTTT.

The rearrangement uses TRBV6-2 or TRBV6-3 and TRBJ2-7; a weak D match, TRBD2 (5 bases). Trimming shortened V by 6 bases and J by 0 bases, and 12 bases separated the two germline ends. Germline V lookup: CDR1 MNHEY, CDR2 SVGEGT. This CDR3 spans 14 amino acids. CDR3 sequence reads: CASSSEGASYEQYF. CDR3 DNA sequence: TGTGCCAGCAGCTCCGAGGGTGCCTCCTACGAGCAGTACTTC.

The genes are TRBV7-9 and TRBJ2-5; D gene uncertain. Germline V gene lookup returns CDR1 SEHNR and CDR2 FQNEAQ (reference sequence). The V and J ends lost 0 bases and 3 bases respectively, with 8 bases between them. The CDR3 covers 14 residues. CDR3 sequence (DNA): TGTGCCAGCAGCTTAGCGGCAGGCGAAGAGACCCAGTACTTC. Its protein product is CASSLAAGEETQYF.

The chain is built from TRBV9 and TRBJ1-6; D unclear. CDR3 length: 15 residues. Looked up from germline, CDR1 is SGDLS and CDR2 is YYNGEE. Trimming cost V 0 bases and J 0 bases, with 4 bases left between them. The CDR3 reads CASSVGISYNSPLHF. The DNA of the CDR3 is TGTGCCAGCAGCGTAGGGATCTCCTATAATTCACCCCTCCACTTT.

The chain recombines TRBV28 with TRBJ1-5, with D possibly being TRBD1 (5 bases). The CDR3 covers 19 residues. Germline V gives CDR1 MDHEN, CDR2 SYDVKM. Trimming took off 3 bases at V and 2 bases at J, with 23 bases between the two ends. The CDR3 nucleotides read TGTGCCAGCAGTTTTTTGGCTGGGGGGGGTTTTTATTGCAATCAGCCCCAGCATTTT. Protein: CASSFLAGGGFYCNQPQHF.

This chain connects TRBV4-3 to TRBJ2-7; TRBD2 might be the D (6 bases). With 3 bases removed from V and 2 bases from J, the gap between germline ends came to 14 bases. Germline values: CDR1 LGHNA, CDR2 YSLEER. This CDR3 has 15 amino acids. The CDR3 DNA is TGCGCCAGCAGCCAGAGAAGTAGCGGAACCTACGAGCAGTACTTC. Translated, it gives CASSQRSSGTYEQYF.

The chain is built from TRBV4-3 and TRBJ1-2; TRBD1 matches at 8 bases. This CDR3 region has 16 residues. V trimming: 0 bases; J trimming: 4 bases; junction bases outside the gene matches: 7. Germline V CDR1 and CDR2: LGHNA, YSLEER. In DNA, the CDR3 is TGCGCCAGCAGCCAAGATCTAGGACAGGGTCTCTATGGCTACACCTTC. This codes for CASSQDLGQGLYGYTF.

The CDR3 reads CASSLQLNTEAFF. Here the CDR3 DNA reads TGTGCCAGCAGCTTACAGTTAAACACTGAAGCTTTCTTT. The J gene is TRBJ1-1, the V gene TRBV7-9; no definite D call. V lost 2 bases and J lost 2, with 6 bases in between. CDR1 SEHNR and CDR2 FQNEAQ come from the germline V gene (reference sequence). The CDR3 is 13 residues long. Together with reference TRBV7-9 and TRBJ1-1, the CDR3 gives the full variable domain: DTGVSQNPRHKITKRGQNVTFRCDPISEHNRLYWYRQTLGQGPEFLTYFQNEAQLEKSRLLSDRFSAERPKGSFSTLEIQRTEQGDSAMYLCASSLQLNTEAFFGQGTRLTVV.

This rearrangement joins TRBV7-6 to TRBJ2-1; D gene unclear. Germline V gene data show CDR1 as SGHVS and CDR2 as FNYEAQ. Trimming shortened V by 1 base and J by 7 bases, and 11 bases separated the two germline ends. The CDR3 extends over 14 amino acids. The CDR3 sequence: CASSLVFGLNEQFF. The CDR3 DNA follows: TGTGCCAGCAGCTTAGTGTTTGGGTTGAATGAGCAGTTCTTC.

This clone was observed once. The rearrangement links TRBV6-2 or TRBV6-3 to TRBJ2-1; D may match TRBD1 or TRBD2 (5 bases each). This CDR3 is 12 amino acids long. CDR1 and CDR2 (germline): MNHEY, SVGEGT. Trimming stripped 5 bases from V and 9 bases from J, with 11 bases between. The CDR3 spells CASSPPGGEQFF. The CDR3 DNA follows: TGTGCCAGCAGTCCCCCTGGGGGTGAGCAGTTCTTC.

With respect to this clone: Sequence at one end of the junction differs from germline and may be a read error. The rearrangement links TRBV28 to TRBJ2-3; 7 bases align to TRBD1. The CDR3 sequence is 17 residues long. Germline V gene lookup returns CDR1 MDHEN and CDR2 SYDVKM. The CDR3, as DNA: TGTGCCAGCAGTTTGAGACAGGGAAGAGGAAGCAGAGATACGCAGTATTTT. This encodes CASSLRQGRGSRDTQYF.

This rearrangement joins TRBV18 to TRBJ2-5; D is perhaps TRBD1 (5 bases). Per the germline V gene, CDR1 is KGHSH and CDR2 is LQKENI. The ends were cut back, 3 bases at V and 3 bases at J, with 11 bases in the middle. This CDR3 contains 14 residues. The DNA for the CDR3 is TGTGCCAGCTCACCCCTCGGACAAGAAGAGACCCAGTACTTC. This gives the protein CASSPLGQEETQYF.

This chain uses TRBV9 with TRBJ2-2, with 11 bases lining up with TRBD2. This CDR3 is 18 amino acids long. Germline trimming cut 0 bases from V and 0 bases from J; bases unmatched to any gene: 4. The germline V gene has CDR1 SGDLS and CDR2 YYNGEE. CDR3 in DNA: TGTGCCAGCAGCGTAGGACTAGCGGGAACCGCGAACACCGGGGAGCTGTTTTTT. This encodes CASSVGLAGTANTGELFF.

The chain joins TRBV7-2 to TRBJ2-7; D may be TRBD2 (6 bases). The CDR3 spans 14 residues. V was shortened by 3 bases and J by 4 bases, with 13 bases between the two germline ends. Germline-derived CDR1 and CDR2 are SGHTA and FQGNSA. CDR3 sequence reads: CASSFLGLTYEQYF. The CDR3, as DNA: TGTGCCAGCAGCTTTTTGGGACTGACTTACGAGCAGTACTTC.

CDR3 sequence (DNA): TGCGCCAGCAGCTTGCGCCAGGACGACGCCGGGGAGCTGTTTTTT. Amino acid sequence: CASSLRQDDAGELFF. V gene TRBV5-1 combines with J gene TRBJ2-2; D ambiguous. CDR1 is SGHRS and CDR2 is YFSETQ in the germline V gene. This CDR3 contains 15 residues. V lost 1 base to trimming and J lost 6 bases, with 13 bases between them.

The V call is TRBV6-5, the J call TRBJ1-1; D is possibly TRBD1 (5 bases). Germline CDR1 is MNHEY and CDR2 is SVGAGI. The CDR3 covers 12 residues. Trimming stripped 2 bases from V and 11 bases from J, with 12 bases between. The CDR3 protein is CASSYGAVEAFF. In DNA form, the CDR3 reads TGTGCCAGCAGTTACGGGGCGGTCGAGGCTTTCTTT.

The rearrangement links TRBV3-1 (or the pseudogene TRBV3-2) to TRBJ2-5, with D possibly being TRBD2 (7 bases). Germline lookup yields CDR1 LGHDT and CDR2 YNNKEL (reference sequence). Between the trimmed V and J ends, which lost 0 bases and 4 bases, there was a span of 18 bases. This CDR3 spans 17 amino acids. CDR3 residues: CASSQDLGGGTRETQYF. The CDR3 bases are TGTGCCAGCAGCCAAGATCTCGGGGGAGGGACACGAGAGACCCAGTACTTC.

V is TRBV20-1 and J is TRBJ2-1; TRBD2 might be the D (5 bases). CDR3 size: 15 residues. V shed 3 bases and J shed 4 bases, with 16 bases lying between them. The germline CDR1 and CDR2 sequences are DFQATT and SNEGSKA (reference sequence). Written as DNA, the CDR3 is TGCAGTGCTAGTGAAGGAGGTTCCGGATACAATGAGCAGTTCTTC. The encoded protein is CSASEGGSGYNEQFF.

The V call is TRBV29-1, the J call TRBJ2-1; D may match TRBD1 or TRBD2 (6 bases each). This CDR3 contains 17 residues. Germline-derived CDR1 and CDR2 are SQVTM and ANQGSEA. V was pared by 3 bases and J by 0 bases, with 18 bases between. CDR3 protein: CSVEGQNTGSSYNEQFF. The CDR3 DNA sequence: TGCAGCGTTGAGGGACAAAACACCGGGAGCTCCTACAATGAGCAGTTCTTC.

As to this clone: This sample also contains other DNA sequences that code for the same CDR3. The chain links TRBV7-8 to TRBJ1-1; D is possibly TRBD1 (6 bases). The CDR3 consists of 13 residues. Per the germline V gene, CDR1 is SGHVS and CDR2 is FQNEAQ. The germline V and J ends were trimmed by 4 bases and 1 base, with 7 bases remaining between them. DNA for the CDR3: TGTGCCAGCAGCTCGGACAGGAACACTGAAGCTTTCTTT. It specifies CASSSDRNTEAFF.

The genes are TRBV27 and TRBJ2-2; a possible D gene is TRBD1 (5 bases). The V end lost 11 bases, the J end lost 0 bases, and 13 bases lay between the germline ends. The length of the CDR3 is 14 residues. CDR1 and CDR2 (germline): MNHEY, SMNVEV (reference sequence). For the CDR3, the DNA is TGTGCCTCAAAAGACAGCTCGAACACCGGGGAGCTGTTTTTT. It specifies CASKDSSNTGELFF.

By its share, this clone is medium-sized (0.01 to 0.1%). The chain carries TRBV18 and TRBJ1-4; TRBD1 aligns across 8 bases. Germline V CDR1 and CDR2: KGHSH, LQKENI. Trimming removed 3 bases from V and 7 bases from J; junction bases left unmatched: 7. The CDR3 contains 15 residues. CDR3 amino acids: CASSPLPGGSEKLFF. The DNA of the CDR3 is TGTGCCAGCTCACCGCTCCCAGGGGGCAGTGAAAAACTGTTTTTT.

This clone was observed a handful of times. V is TRBV19 and J is TRBJ1-5; D may be TRBD1 (5 bases). From germline, CDR1 is LNHDA and CDR2 SQIVND (reference sequence). The CDR3 loop spans 15 amino acids. V was trimmed by 3 bases and J by 4 bases, leaving 13 bases between them. The CDR3 sequence is CASSIGSGPNQPQHF. CDR3 nucleotide sequence: TGTGCCAGTAGTATCGGGTCAGGGCCGAATCAGCCCCAGCATTTT.

This rearrangement joins TRBV18 to TRBJ2-7; D call uncertain. The germline gives CDR1 KGHSH, CDR2 LQKENI. The V end was cut by 2 bases, the J end by 5 bases, with 16 bases between. This CDR3 spans 15 amino acids. CDR3 amino acids: CASSPSATSANEQYF. The CDR3 nucleotides read TGTGCCAGCTCACCAAGTGCCACGAGCGCCAACGAGCAGTACTTC.

The rearrangement uses TRBV2 and TRBJ1-2; D might be TRBD1 (5 bases). This CDR3 contains 13 residues. V was trimmed by 6 bases and J by 5 bases, leaving 13 bases between them. Germline assignment: CDR1 SNHLY and CDR2 FYNNEI. In DNA, the CDR3 is TGTGCCAGCAGCAATGGGGGAACGTATGGCTACACCTTC. Its translation: CASSNGGTYGYTF. Variable domain in full (rest from reference TRBV2 and TRBJ1-2): EPEVTQTPSHQVTQMGQEVILRCVPISNHLYFYWYRQILGQKVEFLVSFYNNEISEKSEIFDDQFSVERPDGSNFTLKIRSTKLEDSAMYFCASSNGGTYGYTFGSGTRLTVV.

J is TRBJ2-1 and V is TRBV15, with 7 bases lining up with TRBD1. The CDR3 consists of 20 residues. The trim removed 1 base at V and 0 bases at J, leaving 15 bases unmatched. Per germline, CDR1 LNHNV and CDR2 YYDKDF (reference sequence). CDR3 loop: CATSRAPAGGQVSSYNEQFF. In DNA, the CDR3 is TGTGCCACCAGCAGAGCCCCCGCCGGTGGACAGGTTAGCTCCTACAATGAGCAGTTCTTC.

The chain combines TRBV6-2 or TRBV6-3 with TRBJ2-7; possible D gene TRBD2, 6 bases. The germline gives CDR1 MNHEY, CDR2 SVGEGT. The CDR3 is 14 amino acids. The V gene lost 4 bases and the J gene lost 5 bases, with 15 bases spanning the gap. The CDR3 sequence is CASSLVAAGDEQYF. Here the CDR3 DNA reads TGTGCCAGCAGTTTAGTAGCGGCTGGAGACGAGCAGTACTTC.